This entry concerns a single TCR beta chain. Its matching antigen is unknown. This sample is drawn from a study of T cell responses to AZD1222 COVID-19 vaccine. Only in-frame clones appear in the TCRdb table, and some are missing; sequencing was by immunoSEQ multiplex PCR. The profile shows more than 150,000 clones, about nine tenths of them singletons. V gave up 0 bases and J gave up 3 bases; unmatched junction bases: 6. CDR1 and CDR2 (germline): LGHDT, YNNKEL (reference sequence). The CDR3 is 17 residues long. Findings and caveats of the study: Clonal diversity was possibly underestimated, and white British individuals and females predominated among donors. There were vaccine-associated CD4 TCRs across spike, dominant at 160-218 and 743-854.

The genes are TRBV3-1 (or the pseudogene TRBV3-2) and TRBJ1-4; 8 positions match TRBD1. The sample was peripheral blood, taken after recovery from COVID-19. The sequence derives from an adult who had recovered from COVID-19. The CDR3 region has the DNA TGTGCCAGCAGCCAAGACCGGGACAGGAGGCCTAATGAAAAACTGTTTTTT. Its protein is CASSQDRDRRPNEKLFF.